The rows below give T cell receptor beta chains drawn from one sample of a study of T-cell memory formation after mild COVID-19. TCRdb used MiXCR to reprocess the 5' RACE reads, holding one entry per CDR3 protein. The sample contains hundreds of thousands of distinct CDR3 sequences, roughly 20% of which appear only once. The sequenced sample was PBMCs or a T cell subset sorted from them (not recorded which). The receptors were gathered from an adult woman who had mild COVID-19 (a few samples of this study predate the infection). Cell type and time point are not known. The CDR3 runs from the conserved cysteine through the conserved F or W. The D gene is left open where the match is weak. The size field is filled for only some rows; it gives once, few, many or a size class.

v_gene	abundance	len	d_gene	j_gene	CDR3nt	CDR3aa
TRBV24-1	NA	13	TRBD1	TRBJ1-2	TGTGCCACCAGTGAAGAGCCAGGGGGTGGCTACACCTTC	CATSEEPGGGYTF
TRBV5-1	NA	15	NA	TRBJ2-7	TGCGCCAGCAGCTTGGAAGGGCATAGCTCCTACGAGCAGTACTTC	CASSLEGHSSYEQYF
TRBV12-3/TRBV12-4	NA	15	NA	TRBJ2-7	TGTGCCAGCACTTTATCCGGGTCAAGCTCCTACGAGCAGTACTTC	CASTLSGSSSYEQYF
TRBV11-1	many	14	NA	TRBJ2-6	TGTGCCAGCAGCTTAATGTCGGGGGCCAACGTCCTGACTTTC	CASSLMSGANVLTF
TRBV10-3	few	13	NA	TRBJ2-1	TGTGCCATCAGCCAGGGTGATGTCAATGAGCAGTTCTTC	CAISQGDVNEQFF
TRBV10-2	few	14	TRBD2	TRBJ2-1	TGCGCCAGCAGGACTAGCGGGACCTACAATGAGCAGTTCTTC	CASRTSGTYNEQFF
TRBV9	few	18	TRBD1	TRBJ1-1	TGTGCCAGCAGCCTAGGGACAGGGGGTGGAACACGGAACACTGAAGCTTTCTTT	CASSLGTGGGTRNTEAFF
TRBV29-1	few	12	NA	TRBJ1-1	TGCAGCGTTGAGGAGCCGAACACTGAAGCTTTCTTT	CSVEEPNTEAFF
TRBV5-1	NA	15	NA	TRBJ2-2	TGCGCCAGCAGCCCGAACGGGGGACCTACCGGGGAGCTGTTTTTT	CASSPNGGPTGELFF
TRBV7-2	NA	15	NA	TRBJ2-3	TGTGCCAGCAGCTTAGCGTCCCCTCTCGTCGATACGCAGTATTTT	CASSLASPLVDTQYF
TRBV12-3/TRBV12-4	once	14	NA	TRBJ2-5	TGTGCCAGCAGTGAGCTTCGGGCGAGGGAGACCCAGTACTTC	CASSELRARETQYF
TRBV9	NA	13	NA	TRBJ2-1	TGTGCCAGCAGCGATGCCAGCGACAATCGGCAGTTCTTC	CASSDASDNRQFF
TRBV4-2	few	16	TRBD2	TRBJ2-2	TGTGCCAGCAGCCCCCTAGCGGGGGCCGACACCGGGGAGCTGTTTTTT	CASSPLAGADTGELFF
TRBV6-5	once	18	TRBD2	TRBJ2-7	TGTGCCAGCAGTTACTTTCGACTAGCGGGAGTTCTTACCTACGAGCAGTACTTC	CASSYFRLAGVLTYEQYF
TRBV10-3	NA	17	NA	TRBJ2-4	TGTGCCATCAGTGATCAGAACAGGGCAGAATCCAAAAACATTCAGTACTTC	CAISDQNRAESKNIQYF
TRBV4-1	NA	12	NA	TRBJ2-7	TGCGCCAGCGGGGGGGCCACCTACGAGCAGTACTTC	CASGGATYEQYF
TRBV12-3/TRBV12-4	few	14	TRBD2	TRBJ2-2	TGTGCCAGCAGTGGACTAGTTAGGACCGGGGAGCTGTTTTTT	CASSGLVRTGELFF
TRBV4-1	few	16	NA	TRBJ2-7	TGCGCCAGCAGCCAACATGGGCAGGGGAACAACTACGAGCAGTACTTC	CASSQHGQGNNYEQYF
TRBV4-3	many	16	TRBD1	TRBJ2-7	TGCGCCAGCAGCCAAGACAGGACAGGGAATATGGGCGAGCAGTACTTC	CASSQDRTGNMGEQYF
TRBV20-1	few	15	TRBD2	TRBJ2-1	TGCAGTGCCAGAAATAGACTAGCGAGGGCGTATGAGCAGTTCTTC	CSARNRLARAYEQFF
TRBV27	NA	16	TRBD2	TRBJ2-3	TGTGCCAGCAGTTCTATGGCGGGAGCTTTTCTAGATACGCAGTATTTT	CASSSMAGAFLDTQYF